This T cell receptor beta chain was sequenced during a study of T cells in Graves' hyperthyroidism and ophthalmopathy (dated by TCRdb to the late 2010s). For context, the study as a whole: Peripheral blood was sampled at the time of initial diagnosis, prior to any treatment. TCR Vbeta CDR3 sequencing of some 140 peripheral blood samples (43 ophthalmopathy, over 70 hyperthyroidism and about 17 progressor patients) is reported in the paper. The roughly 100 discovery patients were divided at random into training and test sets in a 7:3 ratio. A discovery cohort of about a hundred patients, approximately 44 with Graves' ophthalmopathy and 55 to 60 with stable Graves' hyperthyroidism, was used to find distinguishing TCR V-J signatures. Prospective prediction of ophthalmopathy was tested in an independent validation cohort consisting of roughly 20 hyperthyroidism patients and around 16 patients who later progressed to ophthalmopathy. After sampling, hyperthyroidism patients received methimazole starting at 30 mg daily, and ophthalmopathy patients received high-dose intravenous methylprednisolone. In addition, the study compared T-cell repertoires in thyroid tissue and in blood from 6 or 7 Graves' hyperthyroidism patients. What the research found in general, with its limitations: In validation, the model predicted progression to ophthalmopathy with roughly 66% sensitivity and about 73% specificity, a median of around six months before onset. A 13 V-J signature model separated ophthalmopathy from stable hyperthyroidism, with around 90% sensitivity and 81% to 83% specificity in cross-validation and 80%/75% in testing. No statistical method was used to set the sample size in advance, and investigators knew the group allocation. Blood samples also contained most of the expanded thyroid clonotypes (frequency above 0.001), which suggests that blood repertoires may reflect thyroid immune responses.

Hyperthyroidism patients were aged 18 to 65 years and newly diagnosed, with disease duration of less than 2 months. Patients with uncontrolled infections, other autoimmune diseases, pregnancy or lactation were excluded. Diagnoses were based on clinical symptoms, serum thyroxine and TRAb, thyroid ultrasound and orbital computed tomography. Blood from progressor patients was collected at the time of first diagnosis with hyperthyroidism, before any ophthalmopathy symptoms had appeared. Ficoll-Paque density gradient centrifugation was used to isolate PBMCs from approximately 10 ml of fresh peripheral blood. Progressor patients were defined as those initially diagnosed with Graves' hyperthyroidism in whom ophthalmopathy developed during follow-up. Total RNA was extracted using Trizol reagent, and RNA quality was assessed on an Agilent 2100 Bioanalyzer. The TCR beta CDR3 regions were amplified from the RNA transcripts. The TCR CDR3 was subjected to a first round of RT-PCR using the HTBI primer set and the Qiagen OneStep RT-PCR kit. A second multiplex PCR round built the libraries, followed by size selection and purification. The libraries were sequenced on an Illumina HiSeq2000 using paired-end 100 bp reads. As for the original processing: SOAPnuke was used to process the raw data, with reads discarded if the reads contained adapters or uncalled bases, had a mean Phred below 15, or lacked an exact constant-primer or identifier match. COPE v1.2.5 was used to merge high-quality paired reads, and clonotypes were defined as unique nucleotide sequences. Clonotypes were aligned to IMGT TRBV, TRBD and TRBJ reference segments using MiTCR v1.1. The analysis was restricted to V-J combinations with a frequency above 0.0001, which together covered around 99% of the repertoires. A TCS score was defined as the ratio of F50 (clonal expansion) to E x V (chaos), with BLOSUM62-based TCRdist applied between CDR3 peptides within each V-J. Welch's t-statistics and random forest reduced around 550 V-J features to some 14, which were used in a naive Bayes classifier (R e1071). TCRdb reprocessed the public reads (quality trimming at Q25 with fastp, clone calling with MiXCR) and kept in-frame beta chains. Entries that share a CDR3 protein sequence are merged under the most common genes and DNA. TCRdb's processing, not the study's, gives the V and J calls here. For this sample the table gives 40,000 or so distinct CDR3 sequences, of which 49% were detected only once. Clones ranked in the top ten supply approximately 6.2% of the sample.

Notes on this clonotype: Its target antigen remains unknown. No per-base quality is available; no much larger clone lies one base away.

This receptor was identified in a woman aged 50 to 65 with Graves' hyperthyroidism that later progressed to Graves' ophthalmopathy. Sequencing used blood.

The DNA sequence reads TGTGCCACCAGCAGTTTATTTGGTGCAGGACAGGGCGAGCAGTACTTC. It is translated as CATSSLFGAGQGEQYF. This receptor chain uses TRBV15 and TRBJ2-7, and 8 junctional nucleotides match TRBD1. The CDR3 runs 16 residues from the cysteine to the phenylalanine. Just CDR3 DNA is preserved here, 48 bases in frame from base 1. V and J are trimmed by 3 bases and 6 bases, and the gene matches miss 13 bases of the junction. CDR1 and CDR2, looked up from the germline V gene (reference sequence), are LNHNV and YYDKDF.